This T cell receptor (beta chain) was identified in a study of blood T cell repertoires in COVID-19. About the study: PBMCs, B-cell-depleted T cells, or T cells provided the cDNA or gDNA that made up the material.

As processed by the authors: Amplified reference gene primers provided the basis for estimating nucleated cell counts. Clones were sequenced by immunoSEQ multiplex PCR, and TCRdb holds only the in-frame ones, with some missing. The V and J calls and the clone size are those of that table, but D and trimming were determined from the DNA. The sample has 30,000 to 40,000 clones, more than 80% seen once; the top ten hold more than 40%. The V gene's germline CDR1 is MNHEY and CDR2 SVGAGI. This CDR3 comprises 14 residues. The junction had 6 bases not matched to a gene; V was cut back by 7 bases and J by 1 base.

The sequenced sample consisted of peripheral blood. This clonotype originated in a man between 60 and 75 years old with active or convalescent COVID-19. The chain uses TRBV6-5 and TRBJ1-1; the match to TRBD1 covers 7 bases. The CDR3 DNA reads as TGTGCCAGCAACTACAGGGGACGGAACACTGAAGCTTTCTTT. Protein sequence: CASNYRGRNTEAFF.